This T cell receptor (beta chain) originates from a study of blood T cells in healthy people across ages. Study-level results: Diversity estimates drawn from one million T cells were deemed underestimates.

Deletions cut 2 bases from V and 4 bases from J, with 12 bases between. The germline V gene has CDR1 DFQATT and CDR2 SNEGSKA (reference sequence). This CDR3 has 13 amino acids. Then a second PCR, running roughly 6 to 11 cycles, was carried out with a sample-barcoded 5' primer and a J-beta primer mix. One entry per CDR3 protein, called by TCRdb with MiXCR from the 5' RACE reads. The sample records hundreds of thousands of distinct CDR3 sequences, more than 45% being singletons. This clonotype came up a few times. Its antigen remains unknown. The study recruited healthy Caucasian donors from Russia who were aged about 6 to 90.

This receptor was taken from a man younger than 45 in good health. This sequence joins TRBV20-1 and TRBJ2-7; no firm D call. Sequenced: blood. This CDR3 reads CSARPMPVYEQYF. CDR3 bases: TGCAGTGCTAGACCAATGCCGGTTTACGAGCAGTACTTC.